The clone carrying this TCR beta chain showed up many times. Its specificity is unknown. This sample was included in a study of T-cell reconstitution after alpha-beta-depleted transplantation in children. General study findings and limits: From surviving recipient T cells and thymic progenitors came the high day-60 TCRbeta diversity observed in some patients. Most T-cell counts and diversity one year after the transplant came from T cells that were newly produced. Roughly two months post-transplant, alpha-beta T cells reportedly originated from several hundred graft clones that had expanded.

Germline CDR1 and CDR2: KGHDR and SFDVKD. The CDR3 extends over 15 amino acids. With 4 bases clipped from V and 2 bases from J, the junction kept 5 bases outside the gene matches. Researchers prepared the TCRbeta library using unique molecular identifiers, the study reports. TCRdb itself ran the PCR reads through MiXCR, one entry per CDR3 protein. Of about 200,000 distinct CDR3 sequences in the sample, 5.5% to 7% were seen once. This chain uses TRBV24-1 with TRBJ2-7, with 9 bases identical to TRBD1. The specimen was PBMCs, collected before TCRalphabeta/CD19-depleted stem cell transplant. This TCR was recovered from a boy aged 2 to 10 with acute lymphoblastic leukemia, due to receive a stem cell transplant. CDR3 residues: CATSDPGTGTYEQYF. CDR3 in DNA: TGTGCCACCAGTGACCCCGGGACAGGGACCTACGAGCAGTACTTC.